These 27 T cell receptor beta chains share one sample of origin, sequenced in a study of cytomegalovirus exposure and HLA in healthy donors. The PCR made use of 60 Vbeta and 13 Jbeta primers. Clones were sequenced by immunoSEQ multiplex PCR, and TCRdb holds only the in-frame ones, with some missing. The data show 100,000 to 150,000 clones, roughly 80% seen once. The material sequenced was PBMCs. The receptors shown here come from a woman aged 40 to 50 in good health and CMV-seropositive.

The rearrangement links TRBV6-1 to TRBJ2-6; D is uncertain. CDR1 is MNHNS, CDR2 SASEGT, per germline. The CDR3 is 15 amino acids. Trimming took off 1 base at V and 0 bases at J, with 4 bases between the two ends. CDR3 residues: CASSEGDSGANVLTF. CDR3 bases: TGTGCCAGCAGTGAAGGAGACTCTGGGGCCAACGTCCTGACTTTC.

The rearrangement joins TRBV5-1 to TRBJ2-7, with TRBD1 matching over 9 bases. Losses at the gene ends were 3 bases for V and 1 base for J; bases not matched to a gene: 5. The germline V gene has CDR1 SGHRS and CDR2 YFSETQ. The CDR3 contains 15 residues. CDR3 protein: CASSSTTGGSYEQYF. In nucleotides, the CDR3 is TGCGCCAGCAGCTCCACGACAGGGGGATCCTACGAGCAGTACTTC.

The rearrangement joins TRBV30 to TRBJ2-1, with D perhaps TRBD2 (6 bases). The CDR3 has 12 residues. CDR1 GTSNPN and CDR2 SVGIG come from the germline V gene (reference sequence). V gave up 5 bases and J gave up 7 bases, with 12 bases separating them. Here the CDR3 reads CAWSGLTNEQFF. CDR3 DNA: TGTGCCTGGTCGGGACTGACGAATGAGCAGTTCTTC.

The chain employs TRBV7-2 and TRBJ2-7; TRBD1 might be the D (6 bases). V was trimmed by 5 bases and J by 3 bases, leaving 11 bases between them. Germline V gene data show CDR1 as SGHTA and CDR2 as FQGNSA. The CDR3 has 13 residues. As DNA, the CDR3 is TGTGCCAGCAGCGCAGGGGAGATCTACGAGCAGTACTTC. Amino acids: CASSAGEIYEQYF.

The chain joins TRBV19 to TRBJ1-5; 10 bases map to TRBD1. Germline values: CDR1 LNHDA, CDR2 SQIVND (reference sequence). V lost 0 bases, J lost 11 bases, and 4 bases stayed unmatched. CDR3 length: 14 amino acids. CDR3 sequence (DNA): TGTGCCAGTAGTATAGAAGGGGACAGGGGAGCCCAGCATTTT. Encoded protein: CASSIEGDRGAQHF.

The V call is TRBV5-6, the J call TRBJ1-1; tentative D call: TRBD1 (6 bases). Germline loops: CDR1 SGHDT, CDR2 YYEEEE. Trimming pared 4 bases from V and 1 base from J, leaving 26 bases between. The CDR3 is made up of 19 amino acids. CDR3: CASSPLGSGVPTQNTEAFF. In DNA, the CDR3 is TGTGCCAGCAGCCCTTTAGGGTCAGGGGTCCCGACCCAGAACACTGAAGCTTTCTTT. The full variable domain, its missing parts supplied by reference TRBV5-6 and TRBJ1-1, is DAGVTQSPTHLIKTRGQQVTLRCSPKSGHDTVSWYQQALGQGPQFIFQYYEEEERQRGNFPDRFSGHQFPNYSSELNVNALLLGDSALYLCASSPLGSGVPTQNTEAFFGQGTRLTVV.

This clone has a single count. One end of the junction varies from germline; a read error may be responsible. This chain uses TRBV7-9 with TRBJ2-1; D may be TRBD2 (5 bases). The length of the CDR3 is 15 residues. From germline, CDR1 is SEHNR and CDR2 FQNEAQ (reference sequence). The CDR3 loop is CSSYTPLARYNEQFF. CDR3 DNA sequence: TGTTCCAGCTACACGCCCCTAGCTCGCTACAATGAGCAGTTCTTC.

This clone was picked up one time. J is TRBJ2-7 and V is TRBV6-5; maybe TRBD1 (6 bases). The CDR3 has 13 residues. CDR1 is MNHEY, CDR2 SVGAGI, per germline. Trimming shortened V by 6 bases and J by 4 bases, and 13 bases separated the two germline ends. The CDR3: CASSPAGAYEQYF. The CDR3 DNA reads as TGTGCCAGCAGCCCCGCAGGGGCGTACGAGCAGTACTTC.

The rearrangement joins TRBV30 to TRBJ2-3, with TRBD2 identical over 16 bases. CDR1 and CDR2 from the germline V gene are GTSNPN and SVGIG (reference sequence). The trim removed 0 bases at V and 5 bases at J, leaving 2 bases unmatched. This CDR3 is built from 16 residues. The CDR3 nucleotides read TGTGCCTGGAGTGTGGGACTAGCGGGAGGGCAAGATACGCAGTATTTT. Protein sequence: CAWSVGLAGGQDTQYF.

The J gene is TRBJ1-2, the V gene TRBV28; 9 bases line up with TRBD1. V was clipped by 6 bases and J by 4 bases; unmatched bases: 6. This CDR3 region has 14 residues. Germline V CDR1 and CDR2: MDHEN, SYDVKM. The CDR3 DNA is TGTGCCAGCAGGGAACAGGGGGCTGGCTATGGCTACACCTTC. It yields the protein CASREQGAGYGYTF.

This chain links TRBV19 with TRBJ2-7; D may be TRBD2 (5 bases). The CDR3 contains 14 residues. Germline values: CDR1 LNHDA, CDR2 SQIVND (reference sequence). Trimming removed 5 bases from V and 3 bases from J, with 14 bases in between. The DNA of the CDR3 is TGTGCCAGTAGTCCTCGGGATCTTGACTACGAGCAGTACTTC. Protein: CASSPRDLDYEQYF.

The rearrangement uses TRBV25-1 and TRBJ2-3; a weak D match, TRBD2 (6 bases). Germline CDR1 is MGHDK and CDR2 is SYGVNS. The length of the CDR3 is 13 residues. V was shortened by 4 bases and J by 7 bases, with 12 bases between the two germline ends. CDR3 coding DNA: TGTGCCAGCAGTGCGGGGGTCGTCAATACGCAGTATTTT. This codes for CASSAGVVNTQYF.

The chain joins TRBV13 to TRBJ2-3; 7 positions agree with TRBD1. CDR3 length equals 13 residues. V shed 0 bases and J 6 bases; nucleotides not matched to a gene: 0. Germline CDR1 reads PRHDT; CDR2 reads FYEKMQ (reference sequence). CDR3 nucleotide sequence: TGTGCCAGCAGCTTAGGCAGGGGGGATACGCAGTATTTT. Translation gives CASSLGRGDTQYF. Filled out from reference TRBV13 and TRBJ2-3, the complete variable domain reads AAGVIQSPRHLIKEKRETATLKCYPIPRHDTVYWYQQGPGQDPQFLISFYEKMQSDKGSIPDRFSAQQFSDYHSELNMSSLELGDSALYFCASSLGRGDTQYFGPGTRLTVL.

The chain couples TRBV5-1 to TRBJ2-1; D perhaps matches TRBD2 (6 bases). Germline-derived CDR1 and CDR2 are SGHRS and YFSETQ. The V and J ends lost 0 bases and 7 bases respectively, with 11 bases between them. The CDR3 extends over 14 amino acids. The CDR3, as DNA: TGCGCCAGCAGCTTGGGCGGGATTGGGAATGAGCAGTTCTTC. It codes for CASSLGGIGNEQFF.

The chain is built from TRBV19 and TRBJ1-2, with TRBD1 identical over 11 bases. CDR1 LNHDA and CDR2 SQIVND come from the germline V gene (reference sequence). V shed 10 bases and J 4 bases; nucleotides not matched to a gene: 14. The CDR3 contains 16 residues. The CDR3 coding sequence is TGTGCCACCTACCCCCATTCCGGACAGGGGGCCTATGGCTACACCTTC. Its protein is CATYPHSGQGAYGYTF.

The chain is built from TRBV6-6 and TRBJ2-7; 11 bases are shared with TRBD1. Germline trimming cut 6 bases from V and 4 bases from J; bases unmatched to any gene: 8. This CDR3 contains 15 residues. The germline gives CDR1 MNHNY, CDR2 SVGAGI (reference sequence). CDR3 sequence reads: CASRMAGTGGYEQYF. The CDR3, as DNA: TGTGCCAGCAGGATGGCCGGGACAGGGGGGTACGAGCAGTACTTC.

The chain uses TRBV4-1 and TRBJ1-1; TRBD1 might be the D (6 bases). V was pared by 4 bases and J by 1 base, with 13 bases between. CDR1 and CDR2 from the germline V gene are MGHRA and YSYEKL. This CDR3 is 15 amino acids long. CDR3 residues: CASSRTGTQNTEAFF. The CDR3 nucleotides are TGCGCCAGCAGCCGGACCGGGACACAGAACACTGAAGCTTTCTTT.

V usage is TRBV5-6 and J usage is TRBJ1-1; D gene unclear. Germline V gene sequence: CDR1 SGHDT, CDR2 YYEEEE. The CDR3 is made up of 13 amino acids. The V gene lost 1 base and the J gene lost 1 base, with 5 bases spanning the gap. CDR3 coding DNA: TGTGCCAGCAGCTTGTTCCAGAACACTGAAGCTTTCTTT. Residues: CASSLFQNTEAFF.

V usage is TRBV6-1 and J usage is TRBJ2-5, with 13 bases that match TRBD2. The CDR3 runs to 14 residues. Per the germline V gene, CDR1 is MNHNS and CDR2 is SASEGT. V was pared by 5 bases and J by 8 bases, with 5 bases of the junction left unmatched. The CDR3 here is CASSTEGLAGTQYF. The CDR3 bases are TGTGCCAGCAGTACGGAGGGACTAGCGGGAACCCAGTACTTC.

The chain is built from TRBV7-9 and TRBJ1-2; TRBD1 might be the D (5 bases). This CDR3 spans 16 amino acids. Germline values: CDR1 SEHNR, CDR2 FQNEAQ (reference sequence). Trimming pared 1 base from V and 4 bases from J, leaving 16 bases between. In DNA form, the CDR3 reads TGTGCCAGCAGCTTAGTAGGGCAGGGCCCCCTCTATGGCTACACCTTC. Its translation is CASSLVGQGPLYGYTF.

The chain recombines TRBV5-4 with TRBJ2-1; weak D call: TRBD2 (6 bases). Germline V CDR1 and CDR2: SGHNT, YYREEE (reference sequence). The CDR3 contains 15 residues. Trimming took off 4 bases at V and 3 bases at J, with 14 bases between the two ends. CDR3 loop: CASSPRLGDYNEQFF. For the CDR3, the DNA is TGTGCCAGCAGCCCTCGACTAGGAGACTACAATGAGCAGTTCTTC.

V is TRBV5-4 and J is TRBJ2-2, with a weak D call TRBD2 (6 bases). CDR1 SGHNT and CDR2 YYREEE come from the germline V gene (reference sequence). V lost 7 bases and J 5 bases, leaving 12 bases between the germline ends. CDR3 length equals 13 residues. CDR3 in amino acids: CASVGSRTGELFF. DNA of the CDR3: TGTGCCAGCGTCGGGAGTAGAACCGGGGAGCTGTTTTTT.

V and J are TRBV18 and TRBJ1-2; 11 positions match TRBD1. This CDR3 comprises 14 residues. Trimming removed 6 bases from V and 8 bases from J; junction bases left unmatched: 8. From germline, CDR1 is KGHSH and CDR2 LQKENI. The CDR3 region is CASSADRGPRGYTF. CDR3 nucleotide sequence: TGTGCCAGCTCCGCGGACAGGGGGCCGCGAGGCTACACCTTC.

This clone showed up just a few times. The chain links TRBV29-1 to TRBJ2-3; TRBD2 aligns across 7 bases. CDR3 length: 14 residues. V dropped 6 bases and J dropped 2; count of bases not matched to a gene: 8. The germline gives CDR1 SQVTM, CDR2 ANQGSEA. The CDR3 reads CSVFKRDYTDTQYF. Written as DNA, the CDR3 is TGCAGCGTATTCAAGCGGGATTACACAGATACGCAGTATTTT.

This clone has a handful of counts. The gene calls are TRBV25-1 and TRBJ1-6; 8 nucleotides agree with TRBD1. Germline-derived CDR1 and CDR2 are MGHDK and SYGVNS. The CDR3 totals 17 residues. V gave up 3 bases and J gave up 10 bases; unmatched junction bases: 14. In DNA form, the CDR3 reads TGTGCCAGCAGTGATAGAGAGACAGGGGCGAGAAGGTCACCCCTCCACTTT. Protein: CASSDRETGARRSPLHF. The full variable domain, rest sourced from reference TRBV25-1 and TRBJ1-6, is EADIYQTPRYLVIGTGKKITLECSQTMGHDKMYWYQQDPGMELHLIHYSYGVNSTEKGDLSSESTVSRIRTEHFPLTLESARPSHTSQYLCASSDRETGARRSPLHFGNGTRLTVT.

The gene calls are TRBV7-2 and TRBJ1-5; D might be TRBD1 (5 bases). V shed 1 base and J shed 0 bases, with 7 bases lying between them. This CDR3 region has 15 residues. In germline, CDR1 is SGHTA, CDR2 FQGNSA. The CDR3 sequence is CASSLGGLSNQPQHF. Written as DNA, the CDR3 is TGTGCCAGCAGCTTAGGGGGACTTAGCAATCAGCCCCAGCATTTT.

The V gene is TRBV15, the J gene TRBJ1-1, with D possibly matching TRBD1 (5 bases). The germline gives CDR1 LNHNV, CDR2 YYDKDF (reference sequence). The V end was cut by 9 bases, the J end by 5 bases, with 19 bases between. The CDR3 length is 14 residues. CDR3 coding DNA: TGTGCCACGACCTCGGCAGGGTCTCGGACTGAAGCTTTCTTT. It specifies CATTSAGSRTEAFF.